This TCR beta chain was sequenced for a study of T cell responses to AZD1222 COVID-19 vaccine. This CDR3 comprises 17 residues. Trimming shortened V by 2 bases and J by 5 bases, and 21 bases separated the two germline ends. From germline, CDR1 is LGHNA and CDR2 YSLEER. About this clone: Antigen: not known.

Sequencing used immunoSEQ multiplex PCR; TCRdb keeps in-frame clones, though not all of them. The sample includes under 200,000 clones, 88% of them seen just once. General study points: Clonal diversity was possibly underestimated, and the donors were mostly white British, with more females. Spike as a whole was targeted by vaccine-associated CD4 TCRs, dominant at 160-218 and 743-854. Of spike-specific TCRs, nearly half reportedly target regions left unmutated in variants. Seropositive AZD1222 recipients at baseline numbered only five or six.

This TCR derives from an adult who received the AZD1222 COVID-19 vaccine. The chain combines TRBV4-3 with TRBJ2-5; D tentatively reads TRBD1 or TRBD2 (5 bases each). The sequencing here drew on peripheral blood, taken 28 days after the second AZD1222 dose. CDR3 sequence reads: CASSQRAELTWGETQYF. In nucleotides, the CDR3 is TGCGCCAGCAGCCAAAGGGCGGAGCTCACCTGGGGGGAGACCCAGTACTTC.